Reported below is one T cell receptor (beta chain). The CDR3 loop spans 15 amino acids. Trimming took 7 bases from V and 3 from J; bases not matched to a gene: 7. Germline V gene data show CDR1 as LGHDT and CDR2 as YNNKEL (reference sequence). This sample was included in a study of blood T cell repertoires in COVID-19. Self-reported history from a screening survey and questionnaire set each donor's cohort. Method: immunoSEQ multiplex PCR; TCRdb's copy keeps in-frame clones and lacks some. The sample carries hundreds of thousands of clones, around 91% recorded once. The sequencing input was PBMCs or T cells enriched from blood (not recorded which). The clonotype comes from a woman in her 40s who had recovered from COVID-19. V usage is TRBV3-1 (or the pseudogene TRBV3-2) and J usage is TRBJ1-4, with TRBD1 identical over 8 bases. CDR3 sequence: CASNDPGGPNEKLFF. The CDR3 region has the DNA TGTGCCAGCAACGACCCAGGGGGCCCTAATGAAAAACTGTTTTTT.